Presented here are 8 T cell receptor beta chains from one specimen sequenced in a study of untreated major depressive disorder. Study-level findings and limits: Compared with controls, depressed patients showed more TRBV05-01 (Vbeta 5.1) usage in CD4+ T cells.

Profiling relied on immunoSEQ multiplex PCR, and the TCRdb table lists in-frame clones only, not all of them. The table records under 30,000 clones, 90% to 95% of them present only once. What these receptors recognize is not known. Sequencing used CD4+ T cells from PBMCs. These receptors were obtained from a woman aged 25-40 years with major depressive disorder.

The CDR3 spells CASSPDSHYEQYF. CDR3 in DNA: TGTGCCAGCTCACCAGACAGCCACTACGAGCAGTACTTC. This chain uses TRBV18 with TRBJ2-7, with a tentative D call TRBD1 (5 bases). Germline V lookup: CDR1 KGHSH, CDR2 LQKENI. V lost 2 bases and J lost 3, with 8 bases in between. This CDR3 spans 13 amino acids.

The chain uses TRBV5-1 and TRBJ1-2; 12 bases are shared with TRBD1. CDR3 length: 14 amino acids. Germline V gene data show CDR1 as SGHRS and CDR2 as YFSETQ. V trimming: 4 bases; J trimming: 6 bases; junction bases outside the gene matches: 4. The CDR3 bases are TGCGCCAGCAGCCGCCGGGACAGGGGGCATGGCTACACCTTC. This codes for CASSRRDRGHGYTF.

V usage is TRBV9 and J usage is TRBJ2-1, with D possibly matching TRBD2 (6 bases). Germline V gene data show CDR1 as SGDLS and CDR2 as YYNGEE. V lost 0 bases to trimming and J lost 7 bases, with 14 bases between them. This CDR3 has 15 residues. CDR3 coding DNA: TGTGCCAGCAGCGTAGAGAGTTATAGCGGAAATGAGCAGTTCTTC. Amino acid sequence: CASSVESYSGNEQFF.

This clone turned up a few times. The chain combines TRBV9 with TRBJ2-1; the match to TRBD2 covers 15 bases. The CDR3 has 19 residues. J was trimmed by 5 bases and V by 0 bases; bases with no gene match: 9. Germline CDR1 SGDLS, CDR2 YYNGEE. CDR3 in amino acids: CASSVVGTSGRNRNNEQFF. Written as DNA, the CDR3 is TGTGCCAGCAGCGTAGTTGGGACTAGCGGGAGGAACAGGAACAATGAGCAGTTCTTC. The full variable domain, with the rest looked up from reference TRBV9 and TRBJ2-1, is DSGVTQTPKHLITATGQRVTLRCSPRSGDLSVYWYQQSLDQGLQFLIQYYNGEERAKGNILERFSAQQFPDLHSELNLSSLELGDSALYFCASSVVGTSGRNRNNEQFFGPGTRLTVL.

The V gene is TRBV2, the J gene TRBJ2-1, with 7 bases matching TRBD2. V shed 2 bases, J shed 0 bases, and the junction held 4 bases outside the gene matches. Germline V gene data show CDR1 as SNHLY and CDR2 as FYNNEI. The CDR3 consists of 16 residues. In DNA form, the CDR3 reads TGTGCCAGCAGTGAATCGAGCGGGACCTCCTACAATGAGCAGTTCTTC. It encodes CASSESSGTSYNEQFF.

A few counts support this clone. The chain recombines TRBV9 with TRBJ1-2, with D possibly being TRBD1 (6 bases). This CDR3 is built from 12 residues. Germline V CDR1 and CDR2: SGDLS, YYNGEE. Trimming left V 4 bases short and J 4 bases short, with 8 bases between. The CDR3 DNA reads as TGTGCCAGCAGCCAGGACAGCTATGGCTACACCTTC. Protein: CASSQDSYGYTF.

CDR3 sequence reads: CSALWGAANTGELFF. CDR3 bases: TGCAGCGCTCTCTGGGGGGCAGCGAACACCGGGGAGCTGTTTTTT. The V gene is TRBV29-1, the J gene TRBJ2-2; D could derive from TRBD1 or TRBD2 (6 bases each). V was clipped by 7 bases and J by 0 bases, with 15 bases between them. Germline CDR1 is SQVTM and CDR2 is ANQGSEA. The CDR3 contains 15 residues.

In DNA form, the CDR3 reads TGTGCCAGCAGCTTAGATCTCGGGGGACGAGAAAAACTGTTTTTT. Protein product: CASSLDLGGREKLFF. The chain couples TRBV11-2 to TRBJ1-4; D might be TRBD1 (5 bases). The ends were cut back, 0 bases at V and 8 bases at J, with 13 bases in the middle. The germline V gene encodes CDR1 SGHAT and CDR2 FQNNGV. The CDR3 totals 15 residues.